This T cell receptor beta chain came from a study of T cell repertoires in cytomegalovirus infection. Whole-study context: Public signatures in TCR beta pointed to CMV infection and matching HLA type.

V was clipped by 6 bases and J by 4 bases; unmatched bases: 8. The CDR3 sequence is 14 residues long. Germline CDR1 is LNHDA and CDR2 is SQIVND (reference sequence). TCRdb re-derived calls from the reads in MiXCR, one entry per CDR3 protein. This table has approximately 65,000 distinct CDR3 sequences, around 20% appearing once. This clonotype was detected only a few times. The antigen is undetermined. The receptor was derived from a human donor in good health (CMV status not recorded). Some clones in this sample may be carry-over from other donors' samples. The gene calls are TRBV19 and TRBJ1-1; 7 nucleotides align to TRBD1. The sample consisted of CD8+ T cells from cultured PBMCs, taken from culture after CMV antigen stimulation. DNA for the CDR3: TGTGCCAGTAGGGACGGACAGGCAGGCACTGAAGCTTTCTTT. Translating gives CASRDGQAGTEAFF.